These T cell receptor beta chains were read from a single sample in a study of graft-versus-host responses after intestinal transplantation. Clones were read by immunoSEQ multiplex PCR, and TCRdb kept only the in-frame ones, dropping some. The repertoire consists of around 18,000 clones, with 82% occurring once and the leading ten covering more than 5%. Sequenced material: ileum tissue, taken 17 days after transplant. The receptors here all came from a human patient who received an intestinal transplant, so some T cells may come from the graft donor. Both conserved end residues are part of each CDR3. Fields, in order: D gene, J gene, V gene, clone size, CDR3 DNA, CDR3 protein. A D gene is named only where the DNA matches it firmly. Clone size, where shown, is once, few, many, or a class for clones that have expanded.

.,TRBJ2-2,TRBV18,.,TGTGCCAGCTCTTTCTTCATTGGACTGAATAGGACCGGGGAGCTGTTTTTT,CASSFFIGLNRTGELFF
.,TRBJ2-7,TRBV28,.,TGTGCCAGCAGACAGGGGGGGAGCTCCTACGAGCAGTACTTC,CASRQGGSSYEQYF
.,TRBJ2-7,TRBV4-3,.,TGCGCCAGCAGCCAAGACAGTGTAAGGTACGAGCAGTACTTC,CASSQDSVRYEQYF
.,TRBJ1-1,TRBV2,.,TGTGCCAGCATCCGTCCATCGGGGGGCGTTTGGACTGAAGCTTTCTTT,CASIRPSGGVWTEAFF
.,TRBJ1-5,TRBV19,.,TGTGCCAGTACCAGACTGGGCAATCAGCCCCAGCATTTT,CASTRLGNQPQHF
.,TRBJ2-2,TRBV7-2,.,TGTGCCAGCAGATCTAGCGTGAACACCGGGGAGCTGTTTTTT,CASRSSVNTGELFF
.,TRBJ2-7,TRBV7-9,.,TGTGCCAGCAGCTTAATAACGCCCGAGCAGTACTTC,CASSLITPEQYF
TRBD2,TRBJ2-1,TRBV23-1,.,TGCGCCAGCAGTCAAGGGTACGAACAAGCGGGAGGACTTAACAATGAGCAGTTCTTC,CASSQGYEQAGGLNNEQFF
TRBD1,TRBJ2-7,TRBV7-8,.,TGTGCCAGCAGCCCGCGGACAGGCCATTACGAGCAGTACTTC,CASSPRTGHYEQYF
.,TRBJ2-2,TRBV5-1,.,TGCGCCAGCAGACCTTTCGGGGACACCGGGGAGCTGTTTTTT,CASRPFGDTGELFF
.,TRBJ1-4,TRBV11-3,.,TGTGCCAGCAGCTCGGGACGGATGAATGAAAAACTGTTTTTT,CASSSGRMNEKLFF
TRBD1,TRBJ1-2,TRBV6-5,.,TGTGCCAGCAGTTACGACAGGGCCGACGGCTACACCTTC,CASSYDRADGYTF
.,TRBJ1-2,TRBV6-4,.,TGTGCCAGCAGTGAAGGTTTGGGCTATGGCTACACCTTC,CASSEGLGYGYTF
TRBD1,TRBJ1-4,TRBV9,once,TGTGCCAGCAGCGTCGCCGGGACAGCAACTAATGAAAAACTGTTTTTT,CASSVAGTATNEKLFF
.,TRBJ2-7,TRBV6-5,medium-sized,TGTGCCAGCAGTTTGACAGGCCCCTACGAGCAGTACTTC,CASSLTGPYEQYF
.,TRBJ1-2,TRBV6-6,.,TGTGCCAGCAGTTACCTATCTGGGAAGAGTGGCTACACCTTC,CASSYLSGKSGYTF
.,TRBJ2-1,TRBV18,.,TGTGCCAGCTCAGCGACAAATAGGGAGTTCTTC,CASSATNREFF
.,TRBJ1-2,TRBV6-1,medium-sized,TGTGCCAGCAGCCTTGACGGATACTATGGCTACACCTTC,CASSLDGYYGYTF
.,TRBJ2-3,TRBV28,.,TGTGCCGGATCCGGGGACGGACTCACAGATACGCAGTATTTT,CAGSGDGLTDTQYF
.,TRBJ2-5,TRBV21-1,.,TGTGCCAGCAGCAAGCCTCCCGTTGACAGACAAGAGACCCAGTACTTC,CASSKPPVDRQETQYF
TRBD1,TRBJ1-1,TRBV4-1,.,TGCGCCAGCAGCACCCAAGGGGACAGGGACGGGAACACTGAAGCTTTCTTT,CASSTQGDRDGNTEAFF
TRBD1,TRBJ2-7,TRBV28,.,TGTGCCAGCAGTCCCGGGCCACAGGGGGTCTACGAGCAGTACTTC,CASSPGPQGVYEQYF
.,TRBJ2-7,TRBV19,.,TGTGCCACTTTGAAACAGGGTGGAGGGACCTACGAGCAGTACTTC,CATLKQGGGTYEQYF
TRBD1,TRBJ2-1,TRBV18,.,TGTGCCAGCTCACCAGGACAGGGGTCCTACAATGAGCAGTTCTTC,CASSPGQGSYNEQFF
.,TRBJ2-2,TRBV6-5,.,TGTGCCAGCAGTTACTGGGCGGGGGCCACCGGGGAGCTGTTTTTT,CASSYWAGATGELFF
TRBD2,TRBJ2-1,TRBV7-3,few,TGTGCCAGCAGCTTTAGCGGGGGCCCCTACAATGAGCAGTTCTTC,CASSFSGGPYNEQFF
TRBD2,TRBJ2-1,TRBV11-2,.,TGTGCCAGCTCCGGGACTAGCGTTGTTAATGAGCAGTTCTTC,CASSGTSVVNEQFF
TRBD2,TRBJ2-7,TRBV7-8,.,TGTGCCAGCAGCAGCTTGGCGGCGACTAGCGGGAGCGAGCAGTACTTC,CASSSLAATSGSEQYF
TRBD1,TRBJ2-2,TRBV9,.,TGTGCCAGCAGCGTAGTAGGGGACAGGGTCTCCGGGGAGCTGTTTTTT,CASSVVGDRVSGELFF
TRBD2,TRBJ2-1,TRBV9,once,TGTGCCAGCAGCGCCTCCTCCACGGGTAGCGGGAGGTACAATGAGCAGTTCTTC,CASSASSTGSGRYNEQFF
TRBD1,TRBJ1-6,TRBV28,.,TGTGCCAGCAGTCCCCCGACAGGGGGCTATTCACCCCTCCACTTT,CASSPPTGGYSPLHF
TRBD1,TRBJ2-7,TRBV6-1,few,TGTGCCAGCCATAGACCGGGACAGGGACCCGACGAGCAGTACTTC,CASHRPGQGPDEQYF
TRBD1,TRBJ2-7,TRBV10-1,.,TGCGCCAGCACCTCAGCCGGGACAGGGGGCCATCAGCGACCAAAAAGCTCCTACGAGCAGTACTTC,CASTSAGTGGHQRPKSSYEQYF
TRBD1,TRBJ2-1,TRBV28,few,TGTGCCAGCAGACCCCCCGGGACAGGGCCCTACAATGAGCAGTTCTTC,CASRPPGTGPYNEQFF
TRBD2,TRBJ2-3,TRBV9,.,TGTGCCAGCAGCGCGCCGCTAGCGGGAGTCGGTCCAGATACGCAGTATTTT,CASSAPLAGVGPDTQYF
.,TRBJ1-4,TRBV25-1,.,TGTGCCAGCAGTCCACGGGTCCAGGGTAATGAAAAACTGTTTTTT,CASSPRVQGNEKLFF
.,TRBJ2-1,TRBV7-8,.,TGTGCCAGCAGCTTAGGGGCGGGACACCCCCTCCCCTACAATGAGCAGTTCTTC,CASSLGAGHPLPYNEQFF
.,TRBJ2-2,TRBV11-2,.,TGTGCCAGCAGCCGTAACACCGGGGAGCTGTTTTTT,CASSRNTGELFF
.,TRBJ1-1,TRBV10-3,.,TGTGCCATCAGTGAGTCGGAAACTGAAGCTTTCTTT,CAISESETEAFF
.,TRBJ1-2,TRBV19,.,TGTGCCAGTAGCACACATTCTCGCGACTATGGCTACACCTTC,CASSTHSRDYGYTF
TRBD2,TRBJ2-3,TRBV4-1,.,TGCGCCAGCAGCCTTGGGGGGAGGGTGTCAGATACGCAGTATTTT,CASSLGGRVSDTQYF
.,TRBJ1-2,TRBV19,once,TGTGCCAGCCAAGGGGTCGACTATGGCTACACCTTC,CASQGVDYGYTF
TRBD1,TRBJ2-3,TRBV7-9,.,TGTGCCAGCAGCCTAGACAGGGGGCGAGGAGACACAGATACGCAGTATTTT,CASSLDRGRGDTDTQYF
.,TRBJ2-3,TRBV6-5,.,TGTGCCAGCAGTTACTCTACCGGGAAATCAGTTACGCAGTATTTT,CASSYSTGKSVTQYF
.,TRBJ1-6,TRBV6-1,.,TGTGCCAGCAGTGAAAGCTTAACCTATAATTCACCCCTCCACTTT,CASSESLTYNSPLHF
TRBD1,TRBJ2-7,TRBV11-1,.,TGTGCCAGCAGCTCCCCGGGACAGGGGGCTTACGAGCAGTACTTC,CASSSPGQGAYEQYF
TRBD2,TRBJ2-1,TRBV6-7,.,TGTGCCAGCAGTTACTCGATTAGACGGGAGGGCAAAAGTGAGCAGTTCTTC,CASSYSIRREGKSEQFF
.,TRBJ2-1,TRBV5-1,once,TGCGCCAGCAGCCCCCGGGAGAGGGGATCCTACAATGAGCAGTTCTTC,CASSPRERGSYNEQFF
.,TRBJ2-7,TRBV13,.,TGTGCCAGCAGCTCGGGACACTTCTACGAGCAGTACTTC,CASSSGHFYEQYF
.,TRBJ1-2,TRBV10-1,once,TGCGCCAGCGGGCGGGGTGGCTACACCTTC,CASGRGGYTF
.,TRBJ2-2,TRBV10-3,.,TGTGCCATCATGGAGGGGAACACCGGGGAGCTGTTTTTT,CAIMEGNTGELFF
.,TRBJ1-1,TRBV28,.,TGTGCCAGCAGTTTTGGGGGGGAAGCTTTCTTT,CASSFGGEAFF
TRBD2,TRBJ2-2,TRBV6-4,.,TGTGCCAGCAGTGGGACTAGCGGGAACACCGGGGAGCTGTTTTTT,CASSGTSGNTGELFF
.,TRBJ2-7,TRBV10-3,.,TGTGCCATCAGCCTAGACAGCACATCCTACGAGCAGTACTTC,CAISLDSTSYEQYF
.,TRBJ1-2,TRBV19,.,TGTGCCAGTAGCCCCGCGGTCACGCCATATGGCTACACCTTC,CASSPAVTPYGYTF